The clone carrying this TCR beta chain has only a few counts. The antigen remains undetermined. This sample is drawn from a study of T cells after yellow fever vaccination. Turning to the study itself: It was SMART-Seq v4 Ultra Low Input that prepared the fractions with low cell numbers. General study points: The appearance of a small share of clonotypes in both CD4 and CD8 compartments was observed. In post-booster samples, most primary-vaccination clones reappeared (under 98% CD4, about 91% CD8).

Generation of TCR cDNA used 5'RACE template switching (which added a universal primer site and UMIs). TCRdb itself ran the 5' RACE reads through MiXCR, one entry per CDR3 protein. The table records a few hundred thousand distinct CDR3 sequences, about a fifth of them present only once. There are 14 residues in the CDR3. Germline V gene sequence: CDR1 DFQATT, CDR2 SNEGSKA (reference sequence). Trimming took 3 bases from V and 0 from J, leaving 12 bases between them. The clonotype originates from a man under 40 who received the YFV17D yellow fever vaccine. Here the sequenced sample was PBMCs, taken 15 days after the yellow fever booster vaccination. This sequence joins TRBV20-1 and TRBJ2-7; maybe TRBD2 (6 bases). CDR3 nucleotide sequence: TGCAGTGCTAGTATGGAGGGGCCCTCCTACGAGCAGTACTTC. Translating gives CSASMEGPSYEQYF.